This T cell receptor (beta chain) was found in a study of cytomegalovirus exposure and HLA in healthy donors (dated by TCRdb to the late 2010s). Looking at the study overall: An earlier analysis of 587 of the donors reported about 300 Gb of sequence data and around 120 million unique TCR beta sequences obtained from some 200 million T cells. Alongside the repertoire data, information on donor age, sex, ethnicity and CMV serostatus was compiled. A later analysis re-examined previously published TCR beta repertoires from 600 to 700 donors and added high-resolution HLA genotyping to investigate patterns of TCR occurrence. Both class I and class II loci were covered by HLA typing, at four-digit resolution. Of the approximately 370 genotyped donors, 65% to 90% were placed in the genetic ancestry cluster associated with self-reported Caucasian donors. About 300 gigabases of sequencing data and around 80 million unique TCR sequences made up an early release that covered roughly 670 HLA-typed donors. The number of donors typed differed by locus, with about 620-630 for A, B, C, DRB1 and DQB1, more than 500 for DQA1, approximately 570 for DPA1, and some 440 for DPB1. A later genetic analysis used genome-wide SNP genotypes for about three fifths of the 666 donors, treating that subset as a discovery cohort. Along with the approximately 650-subject first cohort, a separate validation cohort of over a hundred different subjects was used. In an earlier analysis of about 590 of the donors, high-throughput TCR beta sequencing was used to judge whether each TCR beta V gene segment behaved as functional or pseudogenic. The later analysis used no new phenotypic data to find candidate immune exposures, relying instead on TCR beta sequences and their occurrence across donors. All discovery cohort repertoires had been generated using a single sequencing platform. The study aimed to test whether signatures of past pathogen exposure could be identified by cataloging public T cell receptors. To predict cytomegalovirus infection status, the study combined high-throughput TCR immunosequencing, statistical association of individual TCRs with disease status, and machine learning. The study profiled the T cell repertoires of hundreds of subjects by immunosequencing and related them to cytomegalovirus serostatus. On average, 235,054 unique TCR beta nucleotide sequences were sequenced per donor among a few hundred genotyped donors of the cohort, with about 19% of those sequences being non-productive. Roughly five DR-DQ haplotypes were handled as single units for association and clustering, since linkage in the cohort was strong.

About this clone itself: It has no known antigen specificity. Base qualities are missing; no much larger clone stands one base away.

The CDR3 starts with the cysteine, ends with the phenylalanine, and has 13 residues. This entry keeps only the CDR3 DNA: 39 bases, framed from base 1. CDR1 and CDR2, per the germline V gene, are SGHDN and FVKESK. The V end gives up 8 bases and the J end 5 bases, leaving 5 bases in the junction not matched to a gene. The library was produced with the immunoSEQ multiplex PCR assay. The multiplex PCR relied on a mix of 60 forward primers for TCR Vbeta segments and 13 reverse primers for TCR Jbeta segments. Amplification of the CDR3 region of rearranged TCR beta genes was performed with a multiplex PCR assay on genomic DNA. Amplified TCR beta libraries were sequenced as 87-base-pair reads on the Illumina HiSeq System. The authors' analysis ran thus. A later analysis counted 75 million to 100 million unique TCR beta chains across the 650 to 800 repertoires, and 10 million to 12 million of these chains were shared by at least two donors. Raw reads were error-corrected and collapsed into unique sequences by a nearest-neighbor algorithm in which closely related sequences were merged to remove PCR and sequencing errors. Alignment of CDR3 sequences to IMGT reference sequences was used to assign V, D and J gene segments. For a sequence to be retained, a match of at least six nucleotides to both a V gene segment and a J gene segment was required. A rearrangement was called productive if the CDR3 had no stop codons and remained in frame with V and J, and every other rearrangement was called non-productive. Following IMGT convention, CDR3 was defined as the stretch from the second conserved V-encoded cysteine up to the conserved J-encoded phenylalanine. In an earlier analysis of more than 550 of the donors, sequences lacking an unambiguous match to a single V gene segment were excluded. An earlier analysis of a few hundred of the donors classified V segments as functional when productive rearrangements were above 56.7% and as segregating when the standard deviation between donors was above 5%. A statistical classification framework was built for diagnosing cytomegalovirus status from the catalog of TCR beta chain sequences. A later analysis assigned V and J genes by comparing TCR nucleotide sequences with IMGT/GENE-DB human TR gene sequences. In a later analysis, CDR3 sequences and most-parsimonious VDJ recombination scenarios were assigned using the TCRdist pipeline. A later analysis defined each TCR beta chain by its CDR3 amino acid sequence plus V-gene family, and excluded reads lacking a unique V-gene family. To address suspected cross-contamination and a sequencing artifact, a later analysis removed several hundred highly shared, low-generation-probability nucleotide sequences. In a later analysis, a clonal expansion index for each public chain was calculated from normalized within-repertoire ranks of inferred template counts. In a later analysis, generation probabilities were computed with a VDJ recombination model fitted to out-of-frame rearrangements, and the resulting probabilities were checked against IGoR. In a later analysis, hypergeometric tests were used to score TCR-TCR, TCR-HLA and TCR-CMV co-occurrence, with a repertoire-size bias correction applied to TCR pairs. In a later analysis, false discovery rates were estimated by permuting HLA or CMV assignments 20 times. In a later analysis, co-occurring TCRs were grouped using DBSCAN, with TCRdist sequence similarity added in when clustering inside HLA-allele-positive subsets. For co-occurrence clustering, repertoires with fewer than 30,000 or more than 120,000 public chains were excluded, along with 4 to 6 repertoires with anomalous nucleotide sharing. TCRdb stores this immuneACCESS table with in-frame sequences only. Part of the clones is absent; in the studies checked, under half of the shortfall reflects unresolved V genes, and no reason is known for the rest. D and trimming come from the DNA, and the V and J calls and clone size come from that table. The sample table holds 100,000 to 150,000 clones, of which about four fifths were seen once. Around 0.67% of the sample is taken by the ten largest.

The cohort was made up of 650 to 700 healthy bone marrow donors. At the time of sampling, all cohort members were nominally healthy, though unrecorded immune exposures were likely present. The donor was CMV seronegative and belonged to the group of over 350 seronegative cohort members. Every donor gave a peripheral blood sample, and the peripheral blood mononuclear cells from that sample were used for TCR beta sequencing. Genomic DNA was extracted from the blood cell samples with the Qiagen DNeasy Blood Extraction Kit. General findings and caveats noted by the study authors: The study listed around 160 TCR beta chains as associated with cytomegalovirus. A further reported finding was that TCR beta sequences accurately predicted the HLA-A and HLA-B alleles for most subjects in the first cohort. Because counts were too low, seventeen rarely observed V segments, including chromosome 9 orphons, were left out of the earlier analysis of about 500 of the donors. Assigning TCR associations to individual alleles was difficult when HLA alleles, especially DR and DQ, strongly co-occurred. In a later genetic analysis, a missense DCLRE1C variant was associated with V-gene and J-gene trimming of TCR beta chains, and the association was replicated in an independent cohort. Compared with the approximately 600-donor mean, donors in an Asian-associated ancestry cluster had fewer N-insertions in productive TCRs, according to a later genetic analysis. A group of highly shared sequence variants was considered likely to be a technical artifact of the sequencing pipeline. A later analysis found that HLA-associated TCR beta chains were more clonally expanded and had lower generation probabilities than equally common non-associated chains. This cohort had only TCR beta chains sequenced, and the lack of alpha or paired-chain data limited which features could be detected. Several of the top co-occurrence clusters appeared to be linked to parvovirus B19, influenza, CMV and Epstein-Barr virus, according to a later analysis. Because the 87-base-pair reads could not distinguish some IMGT-functional V segments, including TRBV6-2 and TRBV6-3, those segments were excluded. A later analysis found that TCR association rates varied across HLA loci, with DRB1 alleles showing the most associated TCRs and HLA-C alleles the fewest. Because HLA typing was missing for some donors at each locus, association tests included only the typed subset. In a later analysis, most CMV-associated TCR beta chains were found to appear HLA-restricted, with HLA associations seemingly driven largely by CMV exposure. Presence/absence analyses assumed roughly uniform sequencing depth across donors, an assumption that may not hold. Correlated functional status among segregating V segments might reflect linkage disequilibrium, but an unknown experimental factor could not be ruled out. In an earlier analysis of approximately 590 of the donors, most TCR beta V segments were observed in productive rearrangements about 90% or about 30% of the time, broadly matching IMGT annotations. Cytomegalovirus status was reported to be diagnosed by the classifier with high specificity and sensitivity in both the original and validation cohorts. In a later analysis, some 18,000 TCR beta sequences were associated with specific HLA alleles at a false discovery rate of 0.05. In vitro tests confirmed that a few of the cytomegalovirus-associated TCR beta chains recognize cytomegalovirus antigens. The authors suggested that the approach could potentially be extended to other disease states and immunological phenotypes. For the cohort, immune exposure information was limited to CMV serostatus. While some public TCRs were present in many individuals, most TCR sequences turned up only very rarely across donors.

The sequence links TRBV14 to TRBJ2-2; 7 junctional bases match TRBD2. The origin of this receptor is a man aged 18-30 years in good health and CMV-seronegative. Source material: PBMCs. The CDR3 region has the sequence CASGRLATGELFF. DNA sequence: TGTGCCAGCGGTCGACTAGCTACCGGGGAGCTGTTTTTT.